This record covers a single T cell receptor beta chain. Its antigen is undetermined. Measured with immunoSEQ multiplex PCR; TCRdb has only the in-frame clones, and not every one. The table shows more than 9,500 clones, with roughly 80% occurring only once. This entry is derived from a study of OX40 agonist ivuxolimab in advanced cancers. On the study more broadly: Treatment of patients was with ivuxolimab, an agonistic anti-OX40 (CD134) antibody. Patients assigned to dose escalation were diagnosed with hepatocellular carcinoma, melanoma, renal cell or head and neck cancer. Intravenous ivuxolimab was administered to patients every 2 weeks at 0.01 to 10 mg/kg.

Points from the study as a whole: At 0.1 to 3.0 mg/kg and by week 6, clonal expansion occurred in CD4+ and CD8+ blood T cells.

This CDR3 spans 14 amino acids. From germline, CDR1 is LGHNA and CDR2 YSLEER. The V gene lost 1 base and the J gene lost 1 base, with 7 bases spanning the gap. The input for sequencing was CD4+ or CD8+ T cells sorted from blood, taken in a trial of the OX40 agonist ivuxolimab. The rearrangement links TRBV4-3 to TRBJ1-2, with D possibly being TRBD1 (6 bases). This clonotype was obtained from an adult with an advanced solid tumor such as melanoma, head and neck, liver or kidney cancer. In DNA, the CDR3 is TGCGCCAGCAGCCAAGCCAGGGGTAACTATGGCTACACCTTC. Translation gives CASSQARGNYGYTF.